This TCR beta chain was recovered during a study of blood T cell repertoires in COVID-19. Study-wide context: Some COVID-19 samples were acute and others convalescent; all came from the United States, Italy and Spain. PBMCs, B-cell-depleted T cells, or T cells were the source of the cDNA or gDNA that made up the material.

Per the original methods: Estimation of nucleated cell counts was performed using reference gene primer amplification. Produced via immunoSEQ multiplex PCR; TCRdb's table is partial and in-frame only. D and trimming were read from the DNA, whereas the V and J calls and clone size are those reported in that table. The data hold just under 65,000 clones, with around three quarters observed a single time. The source material was peripheral blood. The receptor comes from a human donor in a cohort sampled during active COVID-19.

The CDR3 sequence: CATSDGGSYEQYF. CDR3 nucleotide sequence: TGTGCCACCAGTGACGGGGGCTCCTACGAGCAGTACTTC. This chain connects TRBV24-1 to TRBJ2-7, with TRBD2 as a possible D gene (6 bases). Trimming removed 4 bases from V and 0 bases from J, with 6 bases in between. Germline loops: CDR1 KGHDR, CDR2 SFDVKD. There are 13 residues in the CDR3.